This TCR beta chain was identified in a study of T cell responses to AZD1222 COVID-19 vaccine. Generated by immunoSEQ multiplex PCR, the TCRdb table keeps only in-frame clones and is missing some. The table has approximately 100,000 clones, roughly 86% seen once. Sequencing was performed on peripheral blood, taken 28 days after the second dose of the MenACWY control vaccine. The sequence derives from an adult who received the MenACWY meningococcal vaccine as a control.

This chain's CDR3 is CASSFPGNEQYF. The CDR3 region has the DNA TGTGCCAGCAGCTTCCCGGGGAACGAGCAGTACTTC. The V call is TRBV11-2, the J call TRBJ2-7; TRBD2 is a possible D gene (5 bases). In germline, CDR1 is SGHAT, CDR2 FQNNGV. Trimming removed 3 bases at V and 5 bases at J, with 8 bases between. This CDR3 is 12 amino acids long.